These 14 T cell receptor beta chains were all obtained from the same sample, sequenced in a study of beta chain features in type 1 diabetes. cDNA synthesis used the whole RNA isolate, giving expressed TCRB sequences. Some clones are missing from TCRdb's copy, which holds only in-frame ones; the method was immunoSEQ multiplex PCR. The sample lists 150,000 or so clones, about a tenth occurring once. Sequencing input: central memory CD4+ T cells from blood. Receptors originate from a middle-aged woman in good health.

CDR3 sequence reads: CAGWGGEGNQPQHF. CDR3 sequence (DNA): TGTGCCGGGTGGGGGGGCGAAGGCAATCAGCCCCAGCATTTT. V gene TRBV2 combines with J gene TRBJ1-5, with D maybe TRBD1 (6 bases). The germline V gene encodes CDR1 SNHLY and CDR2 FYNNEI. Trimming removed 11 bases from V and 2 bases from J, with 16 bases in between. The CDR3 runs to 14 residues.

This clone was found a few times. The chain employs TRBV7-2 and TRBJ1-5; TRBD1 aligns across 12 bases. J was trimmed by 6 bases and V by 5 bases; bases with no gene match: 5. The V gene's germline CDR1 is SGHTA and CDR2 FQGNSA. The CDR3 runs 15 residues. The CDR3 loop reads CASSRDRGHVQPQHF. In nucleotides, the CDR3 is TGTGCCAGCAGCCGGGACAGGGGGCATGTTCAGCCCCAGCATTTT.

The genes are TRBV11-2 and TRBJ1-1; TRBD1 might be the D (6 bases). Germline V gene data show CDR1 as SGHAT and CDR2 as FQNNGV. There are 12 residues in the CDR3. Trimming pared 4 bases from V and 9 bases from J, leaving 12 bases between. The CDR3 loop reads CASSSLDRQAFF. DNA of the CDR3: TGTGCCAGCAGCTCTCTTGACAGGCAAGCTTTCTTT.

The rearrangement uses TRBV5-6 and TRBJ2-3, with D tentatively TRBD2 (6 bases). The V end lost 2 bases, the J end lost 1 base, and 14 bases lay between the germline ends. Germline V gene sequence: CDR1 SGHDT, CDR2 YYEEEE. The CDR3 has 16 residues. The DNA of the CDR3 is TGTGCCAGCAGCTTCCTTGGGCCGGGGGGCACAGATACGCAGTATTTT. Translating gives CASSFLGPGGTDTQYF. The full variable domain, rest sourced from reference TRBV5-6 and TRBJ2-3, is DAGVTQSPTHLIKTRGQQVTLRCSPKSGHDTVSWYQQALGQGPQFIFQYYEEEERQRGNFPDRFSGHQFPNYSSELNVNALLLGDSALYLCASSFLGPGGTDTQYFGPGTRLTVL.

This clone was found a few times. The J gene is TRBJ2-7, the V gene TRBV2; the D gene is possibly TRBD1 (6 bases). The CDR3 spans 12 residues. Per germline, CDR1 SNHLY and CDR2 FYNNEI. The V and J ends lost 6 bases and 1 base respectively, with 7 bases between them. For the CDR3, the DNA is TGTGCCAGCAGAGGGGGATCCTACGAGCAGTACTTC. It yields the protein CASRGGSYEQYF. Together with reference TRBV2 and TRBJ2-7, the CDR3 gives the full variable domain: EPEVTQTPSHQVTQMGQEVILRCVPISNHLYFYWYRQILGQKVEFLVSFYNNEISEKSEIFDDQFSVERPDGSNFTLKIRSTKLEDSAMYFCASRGGSYEQYFGPGTRLTVT.

This chain uses TRBV6-5 with TRBJ1-6; 7 nucleotides line up with TRBD1. V lost 7 bases to trimming and J lost 11 bases; unmatched junction nucleotides: 8. The CDR3 totals 13 residues. CDR1 is MNHEY and CDR2 is SVGAGI in the germline V gene. This chain's CDR3 is CASTMTGYAPLHF. The CDR3 DNA follows: TGTGCCAGCACCATGACAGGGTACGCACCCCTCCACTTT.

Only a few counts were recorded for this clone. Other DNA variants within this sample encode the same CDR3. The chain has TRBV7-9 and TRBJ1-4; D not certain. Germline assignment: CDR1 SEHNR and CDR2 FQNEAQ (reference sequence). The CDR3 extends over 14 amino acids. Trimming removed 1 base at V and 8 bases at J, with 11 bases between. Here the CDR3 DNA reads TGTGCCAGCAGCTTAGGGGCAGCCGACGAAAAACTGTTTTTT. Amino acids: CASSLGAADEKLFF.

This chain connects TRBV5-6 to TRBJ2-3, with 10 bases fitting TRBD1. This CDR3 is 14 amino acids long. Germline lookup yields CDR1 SGHDT and CDR2 YYEEEE. Losses at the gene ends were 4 bases for V and 5 bases for J; bases not matched to a gene: 4. CDR3 sequence: CASSTGDRGDTQYF. CDR3 DNA sequence: TGTGCCAGCAGCACCGGGGACAGGGGAGATACGCAGTATTTT.

This chain links TRBV4-1 with TRBJ1-6; D is uncertain. V lost 0 bases, J lost 8 bases, and 14 bases lay in between. Germline-derived CDR1 and CDR2 are MGHRA and YSYEKL. The CDR3 loop spans 16 amino acids. CDR3 region: CASSQDLGGVDSPLHF. The CDR3, as DNA: TGCGCCAGCAGCCAAGATCTGGGCGGGGTGGATTCACCCCTCCACTTT.

The chain uses TRBV7-6 and TRBJ1-2; unclear D gene. The germline gives CDR1 SGHVS, CDR2 FNYEAQ. V was clipped by 1 base and J by 4 bases, with 7 bases between them. CDR3 size: 13 residues. CDR3 DNA sequence: TGTGCCAGCAGCTTAGGCACGAGCTATGGCTACACCTTC. Its translation is CASSLGTSYGYTF.

In its sample, this clone was seen many times. J is TRBJ2-1 and V is TRBV2, with 7 bases identical to TRBD1. CDR1 SNHLY and CDR2 FYNNEI come from the germline V gene. CDR3 length equals 13 residues. V gave up 8 bases and J gave up 4 bases; unmatched junction bases: 5. The CDR3 nucleotides are TGTGCCAGCGGGACAGAGATATACAATGAGCAGTTCTTC. Translating it yields CASGTEIYNEQFF.

The chain links TRBV6-5 to TRBJ1-5; D perhaps matches TRBD1 (6 bases). The CDR3 length is 13 residues. Trimming left V 6 bases short and J 6 bases short, with 12 bases between. Germline V gene data show CDR1 as MNHEY and CDR2 as SVGAGI. CDR3 coding DNA: TGTGCCAGCAGACAGGGAACGGGTCAGCCCCAGCATTTT. Translated, it gives CASRQGTGQPQHF.

A word on this clone: The junction departs from germline at one end; a sequencing error may be responsible. This chain uses TRBV4-3 with TRBJ1-2; no definite D call. The CDR3 contains 13 residues. Germline-derived CDR1 and CDR2 are LGHNA and YSLEER. CDR3 DNA sequence: TGCGCCAGCAGCCAAGATCCGGGTGCGGGCTGCACCTTC. It is translated as CASSQDPGAGCTF.

The chain recombines TRBV4-3 with TRBJ2-3; the match to TRBD2 covers 13 bases. The junction had 7 bases not matched to a gene; V was cut back by 1 base and J by 3 bases. The germline V gene has CDR1 LGHNA and CDR2 YSLEER. The CDR3 totals 18 residues. The CDR3 reads CASSQGETSGGLTDTQYF. CDR3 in DNA: TGCGCCAGCAGCCAAGGGGAGACTAGCGGGGGGCTAACAGATACGCAGTATTTT.